This T cell receptor beta chain was sequenced during a study of CD4 T cells in relation to SARS-CoV-2 and coronaviruses. For approximately 10 days, around 100,000 sorted CD4+ cells grew with T cell-depleted PBMCs and CEF. Of note for this clone: Its antigen remains unidentified.

The table came from immunoSEQ multiplex PCR; TCRdb's copy has only in-frame clones and leaves some out. The sample carries about 36,000 clones, under 85% recorded once. The receptor was isolated from an adult with COVID-19. Sequencing was done on a sample of memory CD4+ T cells from PBMCs, cultured in vitro.

CDR3: CASRPGQGSYNEQFF. The CDR3 DNA reads as TGCGCCAGCAGGCCGGGACAGGGCTCCTACAATGAGCAGTTCTTC. The rearrangement joins TRBV5-1 to TRBJ2-1, with 9 bases aligning to TRBD1. The CDR3 runs 15 residues. Germline V gives CDR1 SGHRS, CDR2 YFSETQ. V was clipped by 5 bases and J by 0 bases; unmatched bases: 3.